A single sample is the source of the 15 T cell receptor beta chains below, sequenced in a study of PD-1 blockade in classical Hodgkin lymphoma. This sample's time point: cycle 4 day 1 (C4D1), after around six weeks of nivolumab. Every patient relapsed after autologous stem cell transplantation, and brentuximab vedotin exposure varied. TCRdb keeps only in-frame clones here, not all; method: immunoSEQ multiplex PCR. The profile shows roughly 100,000 clones, approximately 89% of them singletons. Source: peripheral blood mononuclear cells (PBMCs), taken before the fourth cycle of nivolumab. These TCRs come from a human donor with classical Hodgkin lymphoma.

The chain combines TRBV4-2 with TRBJ1-5; D remains ambiguous. Trimming pared 0 bases from V and 6 bases from J, leaving 18 bases between. CDR1 is LGHNA and CDR2 is YNFKEQ in the germline V gene. The CDR3 has 17 residues. The CDR3: CASSQDLGGPGSQPQHF. In nucleotides, the CDR3 is TGTGCCAGCAGCCAAGATTTGGGAGGGCCAGGTAGTCAGCCCCAGCATTTT.

This clone occurred a few times. The CDR3 DNA reads TGTGCCAGCAGCTTCGTGTCAGCGGGGAACACTGAAGCTTTCTTT. This gives the protein CASSFVSAGNTEAFF. J is TRBJ1-1 and V is TRBV5-4; D remains unclear. CDR3 size: 15 residues. The V and J ends lost 2 bases and 1 base respectively, with 12 bases between them. Germline CDR1 reads SGHNT; CDR2 reads YYREEE (reference sequence).

The chain recombines TRBV7-2 with TRBJ2-5; 9 nucleotides line up with TRBD1. Germline CDR1 SGHTA, CDR2 FQGNSA. The CDR3 length is 13 residues. Losses at the gene ends were 5 bases for V and 4 bases for J; bases not matched to a gene: 2. CDR3 protein: CASSPGQGETQYF. Written as DNA, the CDR3 is TGTGCCAGCAGCCCGGGACAGGGAGAGACCCAGTACTTC.

This clone appeared a single time. The V and J genes are TRBV19 and TRBJ1-2; the D is unclear. Trimming took off 3 bases at V and 1 base at J, with 24 bases between the two ends. Germline CDR1 and CDR2: LNHDA and SQIVND (reference sequence). The CDR3 loop spans 19 amino acids. CDR3 region: CASSIDLPLPAKGNYGYTF. CDR3 coding DNA: TGTGCCAGTAGTATTGACCTACCATTGCCGGCGAAGGGTAACTATGGCTACACCTTC. Combining the CDR3 with reference TRBV19 and TRBJ1-2 gives the whole variable domain DGGITQSPKYLFRKEGQNVTLSCEQNLNHDAMYWYRQDPGQGLRLIYYSQIVNDFQKGDIAEGYSVSREKKESFPLTVTSAQKNPTAFYLCASSIDLPLPAKGNYGYTFGSGTRLTVV.

Only a few counts were recorded for this clone. This rearrangement joins TRBV9 to TRBJ1-5, with D hard to call. CDR1 SGDLS and CDR2 YYNGEE come from the germline V gene. V was cut by 0 bases and J by 7 bases, with 11 bases left in between. There are 14 residues in the CDR3. This CDR3 is CASSVADVPQPQHF. In DNA form, the CDR3 reads TGTGCCAGCAGCGTAGCCGACGTTCCCCAGCCCCAGCATTTT.

The rearrangement links TRBV15 to TRBJ1-2, with D perhaps TRBD1 (5 bases). CDR1 and CDR2 (germline): LNHNV, YYDKDF (reference sequence). V lost 0 bases to trimming and J lost 4 bases, with 9 bases between them. The CDR3 is 14 amino acids. The CDR3 DNA sequence: TGTGCCACCAGCAGAGATCTTGGGACCTATGGCTACACCTTC. Its translation is CATSRDLGTYGYTF.

The rearrangement uses TRBV7-2 and TRBJ1-2, with D hard to call. Germline-derived CDR1 and CDR2 are SGHTA and FQGNSA. The length of the CDR3 is 13 residues. V lost 5 bases and J lost 6, with 13 bases in between. The CDR3 nucleotides are TGTGCCAGCAGCCCGATGACGGAGAATGGCTACACCTTC. Protein sequence: CASSPMTENGYTF. Looking up the rest from reference TRBV7-2 and TRBJ1-2 gives the full variable domain: GAGVSQSPSNKVTEKGKDVELRCDPISGHTALYWYRQSLGQGLEFLIYFQGNSAPDKSGLPSDRFSAERTGGSVSTLTIQRTQQEDSAVYLCASSPMTENGYTFGSGTRLTVV.

V usage is TRBV7-9 and J usage is TRBJ2-3; tentative D call: TRBD1 (5 bases). V was cut by 8 bases and J by 4 bases, with 19 bases left in between. The CDR3 sequence is 15 residues long. Germline V CDR1 and CDR2: SEHNR, FQNEAQ (reference sequence). This CDR3 is CASSFQTELADTQYF. CDR3 DNA: TGTGCCAGCTCCTTCCAGACAGAACTCGCAGATACGCAGTATTTT.

The V call is TRBV25-1, the J call TRBJ2-5; D might be TRBD1 (5 bases). V was pared by 4 bases and J by 5 bases, with 17 bases between. The germline gives CDR1 MGHDK, CDR2 SYGVNS. CDR3 length equals 15 residues. The CDR3 region has the DNA TGTGCCAGCAGTGGGGGATGGGCGAAGGGGGAGACCCAGTACTTC. Translated, it gives CASSGGWAKGETQYF.

This chain uses TRBV19 with TRBJ2-7; TRBD2 matches 7 bases. CDR1 LNHDA and CDR2 SQIVND come from the germline V gene (reference sequence). The CDR3 spans 14 residues. Losses at the gene ends were 5 bases for V and 0 bases for J; bases not matched to a gene: 4. Here the CDR3 reads CASSVWEGSYEQYF. The CDR3 coding sequence is TGTGCCAGTAGTGTATGGGAGGGCTCCTACGAGCAGTACTTC.

The gene calls are TRBV7-2 and TRBJ2-1; 8 bases map to TRBD1. V shed 6 bases and J 6 bases; nucleotides not matched to a gene: 7. Germline V lookup: CDR1 SGHTA, CDR2 FQGNSA. CDR3 size: 14 residues. The DNA for the CDR3 is TGTGCCAGCAGGAAAGGACAGGGAACCAATGAGCAGTTCTTC. It yields the protein CASRKGQGTNEQFF.

J is TRBJ1-1 and V is TRBV6-1; 7 bases fit TRBD1. The trim removed 10 bases at V and 6 bases at J, leaving 8 bases unmatched. CDR1 is MNHNS, CDR2 SASEGT, per germline. The CDR3 extends over 12 amino acids. The CDR3 spells CATRGGGPEAFF. For the CDR3, the DNA is TGTGCCACCAGGGGGGGAGGGCCTGAAGCTTTCTTT.

CDR3 amino acids: CASSLTTGRPDTQYF. The CDR3 DNA sequence: TGTGCCAGCAGCTTGACCACAGGGAGGCCAGATACGCAGTATTTT. The chain carries TRBV7-9 and TRBJ2-3; TRBD1 or TRBD2 may be the D gene (6 bases each). Germline V gene lookup returns CDR1 SEHNR and CDR2 FQNEAQ (reference sequence). V dropped 3 bases and J dropped 4 bases, with 14 bases sitting between them. The length of the CDR3 is 15 residues.

The chain has TRBV7-2 and TRBJ2-1; 9 nucleotides line up with TRBD2. Germline-derived CDR1 and CDR2 are SGHTA and FQGNSA. V gave up 0 bases and J gave up 4 bases; unmatched junction bases: 7. CDR3 length equals 17 residues. For the CDR3, the DNA is TGTGCCAGCAGCTTAGCGGATCTAGCGGGATTATACAATGAGCAGTTCTTC. Translating it yields CASSLADLAGLYNEQFF.

The V gene is TRBV19, the J gene TRBJ1-2; tentatively, D is TRBD1 (5 bases). Germline CDR1 is LNHDA and CDR2 is SQIVND (reference sequence). The CDR3 runs to 16 residues. Between the trimmed V and J ends, which lost 6 bases and 0 bases, there was a span of 17 bases. CDR3 DNA sequence: TGTGCCAGTAGCTCAGGGTCCGCATCAGCTAACTATGGCTACACCTTC. It is translated as CASSSGSASANYGYTF.